These T cell receptor beta chains were read from a single sample in a study of OX40 agonist ivuxolimab in advanced cancers. Sequenced by immunoSEQ multiplex PCR; TCRdb stores in-frame clones only, minus some. The table has 20,000 to 25,000 clones, roughly 84% seen once. The source material was CD4+ or CD8+ T cells sorted from blood, sampled in a trial of the OX40 agonist ivuxolimab. The receptors here all came from an adult with an advanced solid tumor such as melanoma, head and neck, liver or kidney cancer. Each CDR3 is given with its conserved first and last residue. The order of the fields is V gene, D gene, clone size, J gene, CDR3 DNA, CDR3 protein. A D gene is named only where the DNA matches it firmly. A clone size is listed for some rows: how often the clone was seen (once, few, many), or a class if it is expanded.

v_gene: TRBV30
d_gene: .
abundance: .
j_gene: TRBJ1-1
CDR3nt: TGTGCCTGGAGTGTAGGGACGGTGAACACTGAAGCTTTCTTT
CDR3aa: CAWSVGTVNTEAFF

v_gene: TRBV7-3
d_gene: .
abundance: .
j_gene: TRBJ2-7
CDR3nt: TGTGCCAGCAGCTTAGAAGGACCCGAGCAGTACTTC
CDR3aa: CASSLEGPEQYF

v_gene: TRBV23-1
d_gene: .
abundance: .
j_gene: TRBJ1-6
CDR3nt: TGCGCCAGCAGTCATACCGGGACATCGAGATATTCACCCCTCCACTTT
CDR3aa: CASSHTGTSRYSPLHF

v_gene: TRBV9
d_gene: .
abundance: .
j_gene: TRBJ1-1
CDR3nt: TGTGCCAGCAGCTACTCCTTCGGGGGGTCTGAAGCTTTCTTT
CDR3aa: CASSYSFGGSEAFF

v_gene: TRBV5-1
d_gene: .
abundance: .
j_gene: TRBJ2-5
CDR3nt: TGCGCCAGCAGCGGAGGGGTAGCCCGTAGCCAAGAGACCCAGTACTTC
CDR3aa: CASSGGVARSQETQYF

v_gene: TRBV5-4
d_gene: TRBD2
abundance: .
j_gene: TRBJ2-1
CDR3nt: TGTGCCAGCAGCTTGGAGGGACTAGCGGGGCTGAACAATGAGCAGTTCTTC
CDR3aa: CASSLEGLAGLNNEQFF

v_gene: TRBV6-1
d_gene: .
abundance: few
j_gene: TRBJ1-6
CDR3nt: TGTGCCAGCAGTGAACGGCGACAGCCCCACACCTATAATTCACCCCTCCACTTT
CDR3aa: CASSERRQPHTYNSPLHF

v_gene: TRBV5-1
d_gene: .
abundance: once
j_gene: TRBJ1-1
CDR3nt: TGCGCCAGCAGCTTGTATGGGACAACCACTGAAGCTTTCTTT
CDR3aa: CASSLYGTTTEAFF

v_gene: TRBV6-1
d_gene: .
abundance: .
j_gene: TRBJ2-7
CDR3nt: TGTGCCAGCAGTGAAGGTGGGCTCTACGAGCAGTACTTC
CDR3aa: CASSEGGLYEQYF

v_gene: TRBV9
d_gene: .
abundance: .
j_gene: TRBJ1-1
CDR3nt: TGTGCCAGCAGCGTAGGGGCAGCCCCGAACACTGAAGCTTTCTTT
CDR3aa: CASSVGAAPNTEAFF

v_gene: TRBV5-1
d_gene: .
abundance: .
j_gene: TRBJ1-1
CDR3nt: TGCGCCAGCAGCTTGGGAGGGAAGGGGGACACTGAAGCTTTCTTT
CDR3aa: CASSLGGKGDTEAFF

v_gene: TRBV2
d_gene: .
abundance: .
j_gene: TRBJ1-5
CDR3nt: TGTGCCAGCAGTGACCGACAGTTAGCAATCTCGTCCCAGCATTTT
CDR3aa: CASSDRQLAISSQHF

v_gene: TRBV5-1
d_gene: TRBD2
abundance: .
j_gene: TRBJ2-1
CDR3nt: TGCGCCAGCAGCTTGGAAGGCGGGGGCTCCTACAATGAGCAGTTCTTC
CDR3aa: CASSLEGGGSYNEQFF

v_gene: TRBV18
d_gene: .
abundance: .
j_gene: TRBJ2-7
CDR3nt: TGTGCCAGCTCACCCAGGGGGGCTCCCTCCGAGCAGTACTTC
CDR3aa: CASSPRGAPSEQYF

v_gene: TRBV18
d_gene: TRBD1
abundance: .
j_gene: TRBJ1-5
CDR3nt: TGTGCCAGCTCACCACCGTCCGGGACAGGGGGTCATCAGCCCCAGCATTTT
CDR3aa: CASSPPSGTGGHQPQHF

v_gene: TRBV7-9
d_gene: .
abundance: .
j_gene: TRBJ1-2
CDR3nt: TGTGCCAGCATGGGGGTAAACTATGGCTACACCTTC
CDR3aa: CASMGVNYGYTF

v_gene: TRBV5-4
d_gene: .
abundance: .
j_gene: TRBJ1-1
CDR3nt: TGTGCCAGCAGCCCCTCGGGCTTGAACACTGAAGCTTTCTTT
CDR3aa: CASSPSGLNTEAFF

v_gene: TRBV5-4
d_gene: .
abundance: .
j_gene: TRBJ2-1
CDR3nt: TGTGCCAGCAGCGACAGGACTAGAGGAAATGAGCAGTTCTTC
CDR3aa: CASSDRTRGNEQFF

v_gene: TRBV7-9
d_gene: .
abundance: once
j_gene: TRBJ1-6
CDR3nt: TGTGCCAGCATCTCGAACGGATATAATTCACCCCTCCACTTT
CDR3aa: CASISNGYNSPLHF

v_gene: TRBV7-2
d_gene: .
abundance: .
j_gene: TRBJ1-1
CDR3nt: TGTGCCAGCAGCTTATTCCAGCTACCGAACACTGAAGCTTTCTTT
CDR3aa: CASSLFQLPNTEAFF

v_gene: TRBV6-1
d_gene: .
abundance: .
j_gene: TRBJ2-2
CDR3nt: TGTGCCAGCAGTGAACGGGCCAACACCGGGGAGCTGTTTTTT
CDR3aa: CASSERANTGELFF

v_gene: TRBV5-1
d_gene: .
abundance: .
j_gene: TRBJ1-3
CDR3nt: TGCGCCAGCAGCTTGGGGACGGCCGGGTTTGGAAACACCATATATTTT
CDR3aa: CASSLGTAGFGNTIYF

v_gene: TRBV6-5
d_gene: TRBD1
abundance: .
j_gene: TRBJ1-4
CDR3nt: TGTGCCAGCAGTTTAGGGACAGGGGGCAATGAAAAACTGTTTTTT
CDR3aa: CASSLGTGGNEKLFF

v_gene: TRBV6-1
d_gene: TRBD2
abundance: .
j_gene: TRBJ2-1
CDR3nt: TGTGCCAGCACCCTAGCGGGTACCTACAATGAGCAGTTCTTC
CDR3aa: CASTLAGTYNEQFF

v_gene: TRBV13
d_gene: .
abundance: .
j_gene: TRBJ2-7
CDR3nt: TGTGCCAGCAGCTTAGGGCAGGTGCTCTACGAGCAGTACTTC
CDR3aa: CASSLGQVLYEQYF

v_gene: TRBV15
d_gene: TRBD1
abundance: .
j_gene: TRBJ1-2
CDR3nt: TGTGCCACCGCCAAGATGGGACAGGGGGTATTCAACTATGGCTACACCTTC
CDR3aa: CATAKMGQGVFNYGYTF

v_gene: TRBV5-4
d_gene: TRBD2
abundance: few
j_gene: TRBJ2-1
CDR3nt: TGTGCCAGCAGCTTGGGGACTAGCGGGGTCGATGAGCAGTTCTTC
CDR3aa: CASSLGTSGVDEQFF

v_gene: TRBV28
d_gene: .
abundance: .
j_gene: TRBJ1-2
CDR3nt: TGTGCCAGCAGTTTAGTCAGAGGCTATGGCTACACCTTC
CDR3aa: CASSLVRGYGYTF

v_gene: TRBV6-5
d_gene: TRBD1
abundance: .
j_gene: TRBJ1-1
CDR3nt: TGTGCCAGCAGAACAGGGGGTAAGAATGAAGCTTTCTTT
CDR3aa: CASRTGGKNEAFF

v_gene: TRBV28
d_gene: .
abundance: .
j_gene: TRBJ1-4
CDR3nt: TGTGCCAGCAAAATCTCAACAGGGTTTGAAAAACTGTTTTTT
CDR3aa: CASKISTGFEKLFF

v_gene: TRBV5-1
d_gene: .
abundance: once
j_gene: TRBJ1-2
CDR3nt: TGCGCCAGCAGCTTGGGGGGGGCAGCCTATGGCTACACCTTC
CDR3aa: CASSLGGAAYGYTF